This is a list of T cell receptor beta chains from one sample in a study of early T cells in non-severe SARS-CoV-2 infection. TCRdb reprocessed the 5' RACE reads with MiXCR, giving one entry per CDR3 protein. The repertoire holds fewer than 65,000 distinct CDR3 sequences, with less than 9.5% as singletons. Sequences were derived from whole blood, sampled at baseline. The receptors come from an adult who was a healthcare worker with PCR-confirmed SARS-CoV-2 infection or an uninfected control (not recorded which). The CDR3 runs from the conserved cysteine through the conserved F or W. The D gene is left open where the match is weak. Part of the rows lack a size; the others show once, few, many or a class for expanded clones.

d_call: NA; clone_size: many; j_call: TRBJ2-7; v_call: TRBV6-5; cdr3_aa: CASSYSEAGPYEQYF; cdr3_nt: TGTGCCAGCAGCTACTCGGAGGCGGGCCCCTACGAGCAGTACTTC
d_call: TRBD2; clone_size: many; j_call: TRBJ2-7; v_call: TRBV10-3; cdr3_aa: CATGGDSAPEQYF; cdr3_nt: TGTGCCACCGGGGGGGATTCGGCCCCCGAGCAGTACTTC
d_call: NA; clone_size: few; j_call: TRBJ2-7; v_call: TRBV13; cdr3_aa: CASSLDGDPYEQYF; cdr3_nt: TGTGCCAGCAGCTTAGATGGGGACCCCTACGAGCAGTACTTC
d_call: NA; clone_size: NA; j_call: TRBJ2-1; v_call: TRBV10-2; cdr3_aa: CAVVGRPYNEQFF; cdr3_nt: TGCGCCGTAGTGGGGCGGCCCTACAATGAGCAGTTCTTC
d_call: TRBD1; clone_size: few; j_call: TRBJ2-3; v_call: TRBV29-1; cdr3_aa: CSVEMGQATDTQYF; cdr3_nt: TGCAGCGTTGAAATGGGACAGGCCACAGATACGCAGTATTTT
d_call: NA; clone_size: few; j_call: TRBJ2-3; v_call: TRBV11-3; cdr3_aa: CASAAGGLDTQYF; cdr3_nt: TGTGCCAGCGCCGCCGGCGGACTGGATACGCAGTATTTT
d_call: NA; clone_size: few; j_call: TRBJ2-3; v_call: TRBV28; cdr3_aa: CASRVGTDTQYF; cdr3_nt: TGTGCCAGCAGGGTCGGCACAGATACGCAGTATTTT
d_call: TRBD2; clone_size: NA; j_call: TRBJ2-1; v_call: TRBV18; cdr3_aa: CASSGTSGSNEQFF; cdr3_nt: TGTGCCAGCTCTGGGACTAGCGGGAGTAATGAGCAGTTCTTC
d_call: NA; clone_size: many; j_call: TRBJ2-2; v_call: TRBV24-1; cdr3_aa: CATSDSRLVATGELFF; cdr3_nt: TGTGCCACCAGTGATTCCCGTCTGGTAGCCACCGGGGAGCTGTTTTTT
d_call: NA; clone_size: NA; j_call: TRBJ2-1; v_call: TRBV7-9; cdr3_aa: CASSLGGVVHEQFF; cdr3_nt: TGTGCCAGCAGCTTAGGTGGCGTGGTCCATGAGCAGTTCTTC
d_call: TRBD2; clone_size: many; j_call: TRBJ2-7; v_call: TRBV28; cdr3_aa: CASSILAGVPYEQYF; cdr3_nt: TGTGCCAGCAGTATACTAGCGGGAGTTCCGTACGAGCAGTACTTC
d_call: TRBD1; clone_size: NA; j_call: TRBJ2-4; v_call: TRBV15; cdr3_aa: CATSRSTGQGKRDIQYF; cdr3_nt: TGTGCCACCAGCAGATCTACCGGACAGGGGAAGAGGGACATTCAGTACTTC
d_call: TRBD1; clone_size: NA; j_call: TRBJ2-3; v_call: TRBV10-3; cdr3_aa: CAITPGQGADTQYF; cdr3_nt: TGTGCCATCACCCCGGGACAGGGGGCAGATACGCAGTATTTT
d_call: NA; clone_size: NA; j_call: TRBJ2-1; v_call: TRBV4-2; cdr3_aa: CASSQDSTYNEQFF; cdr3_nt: TGTGCCAGCAGCCAAGATAGTACCTACAATGAGCAGTTCTTC
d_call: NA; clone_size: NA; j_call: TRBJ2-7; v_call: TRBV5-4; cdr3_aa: CASSLGSRRDEQYF; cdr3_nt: TGTGCCAGCAGCTTGGGGTCCCGACGCGACGAGCAGTACTTC
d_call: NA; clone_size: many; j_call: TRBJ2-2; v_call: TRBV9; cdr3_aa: CASSVVTGELFF; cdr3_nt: TGTGCCAGCAGCGTAGTAACCGGGGAGCTGTTTTTT
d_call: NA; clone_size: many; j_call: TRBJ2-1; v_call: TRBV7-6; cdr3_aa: CASSLVIQGIANEQFF; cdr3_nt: TGTGCCAGCAGCTTAGTGATCCAGGGTATAGCTAATGAGCAGTTCTTC
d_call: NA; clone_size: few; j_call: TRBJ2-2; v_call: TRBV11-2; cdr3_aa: CASSRTSGELFF; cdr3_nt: TGTGCCAGCAGCCGAACATCCGGGGAGCTGTTTTTT
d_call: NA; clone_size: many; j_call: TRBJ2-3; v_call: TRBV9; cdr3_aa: CASSVTPGLQGSSTDTQYF; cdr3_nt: TGTGCCAGCAGCGTAACGCCGGGACTCCAGGGCTCTAGCACAGATACGCAGTATTTT
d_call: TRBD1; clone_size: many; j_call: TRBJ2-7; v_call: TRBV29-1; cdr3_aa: CSVLRQGSYEQYF; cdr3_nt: TGCAGCGTCCTCAGACAGGGCTCCTACGAGCAGTACTTC
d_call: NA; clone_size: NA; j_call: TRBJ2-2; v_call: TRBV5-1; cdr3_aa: CASSSAGGSNTGELFF; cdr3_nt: TGCGCCAGCAGCTCCGCAGGAGGGTCGAACACCGGGGAGCTGTTTTTT
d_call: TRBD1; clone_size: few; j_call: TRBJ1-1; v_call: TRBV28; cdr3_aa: CASSTDGQGRAFF; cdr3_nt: TGTGCCAGCAGTACCGATGGACAGGGACGAGCTTTCTTT
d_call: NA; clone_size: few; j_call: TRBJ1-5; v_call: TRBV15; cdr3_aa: CATSRDRFQPQHF; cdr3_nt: TGTGCCACCAGCAGAGATCGGTTTCAGCCCCAGCATTTT
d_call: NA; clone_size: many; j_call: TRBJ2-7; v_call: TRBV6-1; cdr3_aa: CASFAGVTLTAHYEQYF; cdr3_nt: TGTGCCAGCTTTGCCGGGGTGACCTTGACCGCTCACTACGAGCAGTACTTC
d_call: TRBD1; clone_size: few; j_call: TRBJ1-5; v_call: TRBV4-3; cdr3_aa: CASSQEARGINQPQHF; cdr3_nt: TGCGCCAGCAGCCAAGAGGCCAGGGGGATCAATCAGCCCCAGCATTTT
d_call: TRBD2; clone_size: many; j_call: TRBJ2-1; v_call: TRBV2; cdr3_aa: CASLRLAGVPSYNEQFF; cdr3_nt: TGTGCCAGCCTACGCCTAGCGGGAGTACCGTCCTACAATGAGCAGTTCTTC
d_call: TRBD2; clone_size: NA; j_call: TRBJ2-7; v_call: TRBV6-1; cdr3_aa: CASRSGDGSYEQYF; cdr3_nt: TGTGCCAGCAGAAGCGGGGACGGCTCCTACGAGCAGTACTTC
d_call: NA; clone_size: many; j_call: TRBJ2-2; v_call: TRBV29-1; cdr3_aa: CSVKAASNTGELFF; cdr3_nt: TGCAGCGTGAAAGCGGCTTCGAACACCGGGGAGCTGTTTTTT
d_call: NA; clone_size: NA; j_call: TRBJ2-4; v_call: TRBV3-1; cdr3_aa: CASSPSYRELAKNIQYF; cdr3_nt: TGTGCCAGCAGCCCAAGCTATCGCGAACTAGCCAAAAACATTCAGTACTTC
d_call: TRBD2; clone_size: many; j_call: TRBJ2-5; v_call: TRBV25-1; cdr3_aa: CASSESGLAGDWDETQYF; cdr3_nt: TGTGCCAGCAGTGAATCTGGACTAGCGGGAGACTGGGATGAGACCCAGTACTTC
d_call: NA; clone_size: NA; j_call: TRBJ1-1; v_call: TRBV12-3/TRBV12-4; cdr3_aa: CASSFDAGNTEAFF; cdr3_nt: TGTGCCAGCAGTTTCGATGCGGGAAACACTGAAGCTTTCTTT
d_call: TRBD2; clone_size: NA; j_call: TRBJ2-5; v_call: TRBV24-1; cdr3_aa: CATMASGGSTQYF; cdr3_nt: TGTGCCACCATGGCCTCGGGGGGTTCGACCCAGTACTTC
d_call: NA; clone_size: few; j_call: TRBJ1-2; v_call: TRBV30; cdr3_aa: CAWSVSTGYTF; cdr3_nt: TGTGCCTGGAGTGTCTCCACTGGCTACACCTTC
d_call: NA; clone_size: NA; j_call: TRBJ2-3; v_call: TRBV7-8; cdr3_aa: CVSSLGDTQYF; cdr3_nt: TGTGTCAGCAGCTTAGGAGATACGCAGTATTTT
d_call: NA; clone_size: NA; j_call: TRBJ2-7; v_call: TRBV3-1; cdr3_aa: CASSQAQGRQYF; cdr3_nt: TGTGCCAGCAGCCAGGCCCAAGGGAGGCAGTACTTC
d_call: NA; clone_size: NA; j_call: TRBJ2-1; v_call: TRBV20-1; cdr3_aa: CSTGRAGAHSSYNEQFF; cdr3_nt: TGCAGTACAGGGAGGGCGGGAGCCCATAGCTCCTACAATGAGCAGTTCTTC
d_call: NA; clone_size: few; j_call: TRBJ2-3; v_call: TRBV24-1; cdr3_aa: CATSDLTYTDTQYF; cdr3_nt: TGTGCCACCAGTGACCTTACTTACACAGATACGCAGTATTTT
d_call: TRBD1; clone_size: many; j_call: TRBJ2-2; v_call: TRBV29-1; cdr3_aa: CSVDDRQGDTGELFF; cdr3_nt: TGCAGCGTTGATGACCGACAGGGAGACACCGGGGAGCTGTTTTTT
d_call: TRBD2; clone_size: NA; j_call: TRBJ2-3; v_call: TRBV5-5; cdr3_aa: CASSKAGASTDTQYF; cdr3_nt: TGTGCCAGCAGCAAAGCGGGAGCTAGCACAGATACGCAGTATTTT
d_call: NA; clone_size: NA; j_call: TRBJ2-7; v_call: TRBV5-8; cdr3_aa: CASGSGADEQYF; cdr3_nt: TGTGCCAGCGGGTCTGGGGCGGACGAGCAGTACTTC
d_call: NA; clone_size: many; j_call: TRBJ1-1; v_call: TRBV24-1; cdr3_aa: CATSSGIENTEAFF; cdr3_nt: TGTGCCACCAGTTCGGGGATTGAGAACACTGAAGCTTTCTTT
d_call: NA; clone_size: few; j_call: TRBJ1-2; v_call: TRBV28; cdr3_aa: CASSPEQSGYGYTF; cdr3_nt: TGTGCCAGCAGTCCCGAACAAAGTGGCTATGGCTACACCTTC
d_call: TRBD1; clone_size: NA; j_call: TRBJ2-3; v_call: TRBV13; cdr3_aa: CASSLNRGLDTQYF; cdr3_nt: TGTGCCAGCAGCTTAAACAGGGGGCTTGATACGCAGTATTTT
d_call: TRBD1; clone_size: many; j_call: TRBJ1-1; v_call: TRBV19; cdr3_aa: CASSPGQGLGAFF; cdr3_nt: TGTGCCAGTAGTCCCGGACAGGGGCTCGGAGCTTTCTTT
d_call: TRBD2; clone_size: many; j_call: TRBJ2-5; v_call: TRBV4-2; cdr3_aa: CASSQRTSGNLQETQYF; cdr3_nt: TGTGCCAGCAGCCAGAGGACTAGCGGGAACCTTCAAGAGACCCAGTACTTC
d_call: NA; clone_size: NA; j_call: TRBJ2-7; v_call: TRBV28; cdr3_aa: CASSPRKGLGKGEQYF; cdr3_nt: TGTGCCAGCAGTCCCCGTAAGGGACTGGGAAAGGGGGAGCAGTACTTC
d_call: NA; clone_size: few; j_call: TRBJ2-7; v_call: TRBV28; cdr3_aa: CASSRGHEQYF; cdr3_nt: TGTGCCAGCAGCAGGGGTCACGAGCAGTACTTC
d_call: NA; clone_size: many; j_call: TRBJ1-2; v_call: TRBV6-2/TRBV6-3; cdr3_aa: CASSAGDGYTF; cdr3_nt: TGTGCCAGCAGTGCCGGGGATGGCTACACCTTC
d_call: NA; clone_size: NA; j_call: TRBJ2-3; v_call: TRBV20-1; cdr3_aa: CSAKNGVDTQYF; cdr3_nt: TGCAGTGCTAAAAACGGAGTAGATACGCAGTATTTT
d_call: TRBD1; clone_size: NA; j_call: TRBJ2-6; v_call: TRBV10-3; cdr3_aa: CAITQGGQGATGANVLTF; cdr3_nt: TGTGCCATCACCCAAGGGGGACAGGGGGCCACTGGGGCCAACGTCCTGACTTTC
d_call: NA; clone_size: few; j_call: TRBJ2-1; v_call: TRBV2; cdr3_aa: CASGRPDGDEQFF; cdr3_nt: TGTGCCAGCGGCCGGCCAGATGGAGATGAGCAGTTCTTC
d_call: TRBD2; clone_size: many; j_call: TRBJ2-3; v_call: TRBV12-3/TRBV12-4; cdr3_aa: CASSFREGRVDTQYF; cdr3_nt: TGTGCCAGCAGTTTCCGGGAGGGCCGGGTAGATACGCAGTATTTT
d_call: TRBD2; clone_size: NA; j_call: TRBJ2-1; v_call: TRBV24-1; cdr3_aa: CATSDLRPSGRYEQFF; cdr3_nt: TGTGCCACCAGTGATTTGCGCCCTAGCGGGAGGTATGAGCAGTTCTTC
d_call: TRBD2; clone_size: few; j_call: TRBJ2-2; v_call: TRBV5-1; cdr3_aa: CASSPGLAGDTRELFF; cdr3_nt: TGCGCCAGCAGCCCGGGACTAGCGGGAGATACCCGGGAGCTGTTTTTT
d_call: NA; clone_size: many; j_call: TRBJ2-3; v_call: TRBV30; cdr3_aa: CAWSVVGIIDTQYF; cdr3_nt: TGTGCCTGGAGTGTAGTCGGGATCATCGATACGCAGTATTTT
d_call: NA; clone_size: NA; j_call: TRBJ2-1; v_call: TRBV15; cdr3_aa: CATSRDRSGVRQFF; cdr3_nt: TGTGCCACCAGCAGAGATAGGTCCGGGGTTCGGCAGTTCTTC
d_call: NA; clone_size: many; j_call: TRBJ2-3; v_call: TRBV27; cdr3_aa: CASSLSPGLVTDTQYF; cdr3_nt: TGTGCCAGCAGTTTGAGTCCAGGACTTGTCACAGATACGCAGTATTTT
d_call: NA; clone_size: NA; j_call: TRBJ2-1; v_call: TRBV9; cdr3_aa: CASSGLAGEQFF; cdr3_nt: TGTGCCAGCAGCGGACTTGCGGGCGAGCAGTTCTTC
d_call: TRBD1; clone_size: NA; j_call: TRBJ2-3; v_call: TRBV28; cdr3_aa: CASSLVGTGTDTQYF; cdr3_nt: TGTGCCAGCAGTTTAGTAGGGACAGGTACAGATACGCAGTATTTT